The present entry profiles one T cell receptor beta chain with its context. What it binds is unknown. Assay used: immunoSEQ multiplex PCR; TCRdb lists only in-frame clones, some missing. The profile shows around 33,000 clones, roughly 90% of them singletons. With 2 bases removed from V and 6 bases from J, the gap between germline ends came to 11 bases. The CDR3 has 13 amino acids. Germline CDR1 and CDR2: SGHTA and FQGNSA. This record comes from a study of T cells in localized non-small cell lung cancer. Whole-study findings and limits: Uninvolved neighboring lung showed the greatest T cell clonality, exceeding tumor. Owing to sequencing of a solitary tumor region, heterogeneity cannot be discounted. Greater T cell density in blood accompanied longer overall survival. In adjacent lung, a median around 55 of the top 100 tumor clones were found.

The specimen was peripheral blood, collected before any cancer treatment. The chain carries TRBV7-2 and TRBJ2-7; tentative D call: TRBD1 (5 bases). This sequence originates from a female donor of 60 years or more with stage I lung adenocarcinoma. In DNA, the CDR3 is TGTGCCAGCAGCTTATCAGGGCTTCCCGAGCAGTACTTC. Translated, it gives CASSLSGLPEQYF.